This T cell receptor (beta chain) emerged from a study of blood T cell repertoires in COVID-19. At the level of the study: The United States, Italy and Spain provided the acute and convalescent COVID-19 samples.

V was trimmed by 5 bases and J by 5 bases, leaving 9 bases between them. Germline V CDR1 and CDR2: WSHSY, SAAADI. This CDR3 is built from 12 residues. Authors' methods: Amplification of reference gene primers provided the estimated nucleated cell counts. Method: immunoSEQ multiplex PCR; TCRdb's copy keeps in-frame clones and lacks some. The V and J calls and clone size were taken over from that table, and D and trimming were inferred from the DNA. The sample holds more than 85,000 clones, 70% to 90% seen once. J is TRBJ2-5 and V is TRBV10-2, with a weak D call TRBD2 (6 bases). The sequencing sample was made of peripheral blood. This TCR was sampled from a human donor in a cohort sampled during active COVID-19. The CDR3 protein is CASSTSPETQYF. In DNA form, the CDR3 reads TGCGCCAGCAGTACTAGCCCCGAGACCCAGTACTTC.